These T cell receptor beta chains were read from a single sample in a study of cytomegalovirus exposure and HLA in healthy donors. TCRdb keeps only in-frame clones here, not all; method: immunoSEQ multiplex PCR. Seen here are approximately 170,000 clones, around 78% observed once, and the top ten hold 2% to 2.5%. The source material was PBMCs. The receptors were sampled from a woman younger than 45 in good health and CMV-seropositive. Both conserved end residues are part of each CDR3. The D gene is left open where the match is weak. Clone size, where shown, is once, few, many, or a class for clones that have expanded.

J gene | V gene | D gene | clone size | CDR3 protein | CDR3 DNA
TRBJ2-2 | TRBV10-3 | TRBD2 | . | CASAGTSGRGTGELFF | TGTGCCAGTGCCGGGACTAGCGGGAGGGGCACCGGGGAGCTGTTTTTT
TRBJ2-5 | TRBV4-1 | TRBD2 | . | CASSQRGLAEETQYF | TGCGCCAGCAGCCAGAGGGGACTAGCGGAAGAGACCCAGTACTTC
TRBJ2-7 | TRBV2 | TRBD1 | few | CASSLEGQVSAYEQYF | TGTGCCAGCAGCTTAGAGGGACAGGTATCGGCCTACGAGCAGTACTTC
TRBJ2-2 | TRBV14 | . | once | CASSLRPLTANTGELFF | TGTGCCAGCAGCCTCAGGCCCCTGACAGCCAACACCGGGGAGCTGTTTTTT
TRBJ1-1 | TRBV9 | TRBD1 | . | CASSAGTVTEAFF | TGTGCCAGCAGCGCTGGGACAGTTACTGAAGCTTTCTTT
TRBJ2-6 | TRBV4-1 | . | . | CASSQAGGEISGANVLTF | TGCGCCAGCAGCCAAGCCGGGGGAGAGATCTCTGGGGCCAACGTCCTGACTTTC
TRBJ2-5 | TRBV5-4 | . | . | CASSEWAGVRETQYF | TGTGCCAGCAGCGAGTGGGCAGGGGTCAGGGAGACCCAGTACTTC
TRBJ1-6 | TRBV5-1 | TRBD1 | . | CASSSGTGNSPLHF | TGCGCCAGCAGCTCGGGGACAGGAAATTCACCCCTCCACTTT
TRBJ1-1 | TRBV7-6 | . | few | CASSFLTGQMAEAFF | TGTGCCAGCAGCTTCCTGACAGGCCAGATGGCTGAAGCTTTCTTT
TRBJ1-4 | TRBV18 | . | . | CASSPRGREKLFF | TGTGCCAGCTCACCCCGAGGGCGGGAAAAACTGTTTTTT
TRBJ2-7 | TRBV10-2 | TRBD1 | few | CASSEGRGRDRDYEQYF | TGCGCCAGCAGTGAGGGAAGGGGCAGGGACAGGGACTACGAGCAGTACTTC
TRBJ2-3 | TRBV10-3 | TRBD1 | . | CAISERTGRTDTQYF | TGTGCCATCAGTGAACGGACAGGGCGCACAGATACGCAGTATTTT
TRBJ1-5 | TRBV28 | . | . | CASSFERGHSNQPQHF | TGTGCCAGCAGTTTCGAGAGGGGACATAGCAATCAGCCCCAGCATTTT
TRBJ2-3 | TRBV2 | TRBD2 | few | CASSEGGGITQYF | TGTGCCAGCAGTGAAGGCGGGGGGATAACGCAGTATTTT
TRBJ2-3 | TRBV6-1 | . | . | CASSAGTDTQYF | TGTGCCAGCAGTGCCGGCACAGATACGCAGTATTTT
TRBJ2-2 | TRBV27 | TRBD2 | . | CASSLLPSGVFSNTGELFF | TGTGCCAGCAGTTTGCTCCCTAGCGGGGTTTTCTCGAACACCGGGGAGCTGTTTTTT
TRBJ1-2 | TRBV5-1 | TRBD1 | . | CASSAGGTGGDGYTF | TGCGCCAGCAGCGCCGGGGGGACAGGGGGCGATGGCTACACCTTC
TRBJ2-5 | TRBV6-5 | . | . | CASSYRTVSRETQYF | TGTGCCAGCAGTTACCGGACAGTTTCTCGAGAGACCCAGTACTTC
TRBJ1-6 | TRBV5-6 | . | few | CASSLSEGWNSPLHF | TGTGCCAGCAGCTTGTCGGAGGGTTGGAATTCACCCCTCCACTTT
TRBJ2-3 | TRBV6-5 | TRBD2 | . | CATGTSSHTQYF | TGTGCCACAGGGACTAGCAGTCATACGCAGTATTTT
TRBJ1-4 | TRBV30 | . | . | CAREGGANEKLFF | TGTGCCCGGGAAGGGGGGGCAAATGAAAAACTGTTTTTT
TRBJ2-3 | TRBV14 | TRBD2 | few | CASSQDERSSGSNTQYF | TGTGCCAGCAGCCAAGACGAAAGATCTAGCGGGAGTAATACGCAGTATTTT
TRBJ1-6 | TRBV25-1 | . | . | CASSEARNSPLHF | TGTGCCAGCAGTGAGGCCAGGAATTCACCCCTCCACTTT
TRBJ2-5 | TRBV7-9 | . | . | CASSLTLQGRQETQYF | TGTGCCAGCAGCTTAACTTTGCAGGGGCGCCAAGAGACCCAGTACTTC
TRBJ2-1 | TRBV5-1 | TRBD2 | . | CASSNRTSGVYEQFF | TGCGCCAGCAGCAACAGGACTAGCGGGGTCTATGAGCAGTTCTTC
TRBJ1-3 | TRBV18 | . | . | CASSPGSGTIYF | TGTGCCAGCTCACCAGGTAGCGGCACCATATATTTT
TRBJ2-4 | TRBV7-9 | . | once | CASSLAYGAGKLAKNIQYF | TGTGCCAGCAGCTTAGCGTACGGAGCAGGGAAACTAGCCAAAAACATTCAGTACTTC
TRBJ2-5 | TRBV29-1 | . | . | CSDGGGYF | TGCAGCGATGGGGGGGGCTACTTC
TRBJ1-5 | TRBV12-5 | . | . | CASGLEAGQPQHF | TGTGCTAGTGGTTTGGAAGCGGGGCAGCCCCAGCATTTT
TRBJ2-7 | TRBV7-2 | TRBD2 | once | CASSVRSPGLALHEQYF | TGTGCCAGCAGCGTCAGAAGTCCGGGACTAGCGCTCCACGAGCAGTACTTC
TRBJ2-3 | TRBV6-5 | . | . | CASSYSADSDTQYF | TGTGCCAGCAGTTACTCAGCGGACTCAGATACGCAGTATTTT
TRBJ2-1 | TRBV5-4 | TRBD2 | . | CASSLRSGDYNEQFF | TGTGCCAGCAGCTTGAGAAGCGGGGACTACAATGAGCAGTTCTTC
TRBJ1-1 | TRBV14 | . | . | CASSQRDTTEAFF | TGTGCCAGCAGCCAACGGGACACCACTGAAGCTTTCTTT
TRBJ2-1 | TRBV5-6 | TRBD2 | . | CASSFLSGGLSYNEQFF | TGTGCCAGCAGCTTCCTCAGCGGGGGCCTTTCCTACAATGAGCAGTTCTTC
TRBJ2-1 | TRBV5-1 | TRBD1 | . | CASSPYRGQGVKGEQFF | TGCGCCAGCAGCCCCTACCGAGGACAGGGGGTCAAAGGGGAGCAGTTCTTC
TRBJ2-3 | TRBV2 | TRBD2 | once | CASMREGDTQYF | TGTGCCAGCATGCGGGAGGGAGATACGCAGTATTTT
TRBJ2-1 | TRBV6-6 | TRBD2 | few | CASSSEREFGNEQFF | TGTGCCAGCAGTTCCGAGCGGGAGTTTGGAAATGAGCAGTTCTTC
TRBJ1-6 | TRBV7-9 | TRBD1 | . | CASGGTGDSPLHF | TGTGCCAGCGGCGGGACAGGGGATTCACCCCTCCACTTT
TRBJ2-1 | TRBV2 | . | . | CASSARQAYDNEQFF | TGTGCCAGCAGTGCTCGACAGGCTTATGACAATGAGCAGTTCTTC
TRBJ2-5 | TRBV4-3 | TRBD1 | few | CASSQDWGQQETQYF | TGCGCCAGCAGCCAAGATTGGGGACAGCAAGAGACCCAGTACTTC
TRBJ2-2 | TRBV18 | . | . | CASHLGGGTGELFF | TGTGCCAGCCACCTTGGGGGAGGCACCGGGGAGCTGTTTTTT
TRBJ2-7 | TRBV19 | TRBD1 | . | CASSGRGQVFEQYF | TGTGCCAGTAGTGGAAGGGGACAGGTGTTCGAGCAGTACTTC
TRBJ1-3 | TRBV28 | TRBD1 | . | CASSLDRGLSDTIYF | TGTGCCAGCAGTCTGGACAGGGGGCTATCGGACACCATATATTTT
TRBJ2-7 | TRBV11-3 | . | . | CASSLGGDYEQYF | TGTGCCAGCAGCTTAGGCGGGGACTACGAGCAGTACTTC
TRBJ2-7 | TRBV4-3 | TRBD2 | . | CASSHSGRAVDEQYF | TGCGCCAGCAGCCATAGCGGGAGGGCCGTGGACGAGCAGTACTTC
TRBJ1-3 | TRBV7-9 | . | . | CASSLGVTRGTIYF | TGTGCCAGCAGCTTAGGTGTGACCCGGGGCACCATATATTTT
TRBJ1-1 | TRBV14 | . | . | CASSRGMNTEAFF | TGTGCCAGCAGCCGGGGCATGAACACTGAAGCTTTCTTT
TRBJ1-1 | TRBV7-9 | . | few | CASSFLQVTTEAFF | TGTGCCAGCAGCTTCCTACAGGTGACCACTGAAGCTTTCTTT
TRBJ1-2 | TRBV28 | . | . | CASTPGVSYGYTF | TGTGCCAGCACACCAGGGGTTAGCTATGGCTACACCTTC
TRBJ1-2 | TRBV19 | TRBD1 | few | CASSLGQTYGYTF | TGTGCCAGTAGTCTGGGACAGACCTATGGCTACACCTTC
TRBJ1-1 | TRBV30 | . | . | CAWSQGREAFF | TGTGCCTGGAGTCAGGGGCGTGAAGCTTTCTTT
TRBJ2-1 | TRBV11-2 | TRBD1 | once | CASRIPGQGASSNEQFF | TGTGCCAGCAGGATACCGGGACAGGGGGCGAGTAGTAATGAGCAGTTCTTC
TRBJ1-5 | TRBV19 | . | . | CASSTGLSNQPQHF | TGTGCCAGTAGTACGGGACTTAGCAATCAGCCCCAGCATTTT
TRBJ2-7 | TRBV18 | . | . | CASSPQRGNLRDEQYF | TGTGCCAGCTCACCACAAAGGGGCAACCTACGGGACGAGCAGTACTTC
TRBJ2-3 | TRBV28 | . | . | CASNGVQGLGDTQYF | TGTGCCAGCAACGGAGTGCAGGGCCTAGGGGATACGCAGTATTTT